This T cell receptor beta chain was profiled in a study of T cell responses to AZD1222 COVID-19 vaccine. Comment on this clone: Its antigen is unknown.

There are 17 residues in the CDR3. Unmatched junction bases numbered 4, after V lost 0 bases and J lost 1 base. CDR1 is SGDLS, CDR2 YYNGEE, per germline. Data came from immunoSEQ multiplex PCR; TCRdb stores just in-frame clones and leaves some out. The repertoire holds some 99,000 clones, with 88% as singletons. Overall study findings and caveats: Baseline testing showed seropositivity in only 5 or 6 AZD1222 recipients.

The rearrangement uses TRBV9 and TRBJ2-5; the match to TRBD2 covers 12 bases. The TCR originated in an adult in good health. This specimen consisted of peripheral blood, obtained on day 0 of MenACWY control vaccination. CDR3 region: CASSVGASGGAQETQYF. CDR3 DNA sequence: TGTGCCAGCAGCGTAGGGGCTAGCGGGGGGGCCCAAGAGACCCAGTACTTC.